Sequencing of this T cell receptor (beta chain) was carried out in a study of cytomegalovirus exposure and HLA in healthy donors. Donors in the study were healthy people who gave bone marrow. The PCR had 60 Vbeta and 13 Jbeta primers. Only in-frame clones appear in the TCRdb table, and some are missing; sequencing was by immunoSEQ multiplex PCR. The table has 190,000 or so clones, approximately 83% seen once; the top ten hold roughly 0.1%. Points from the study as a whole: Across donors, presence/absence analyses took sequencing depth to be roughly uniform.

After removal of 4 bases from V and 4 bases from J, the junction contained 5 bases not matched to a gene. CDR3 length equals 15 residues. Per the germline V gene, CDR1 is LNHDA and CDR2 is SQIVND (reference sequence). This clone appeared a few times. Its antigen remains unknown. Sequencing was performed on PBMCs. The sequence was collected from a boy aged 2 to 10 in good health and CMV-seronegative. V usage is TRBV19 and J usage is TRBJ2-3, with TRBD1 matching over 10 bases. CDR3 sequence: CASSKTGGMADTQYF. CDR3 bases: TGTGCCAGTAGTAAGACAGGGGGCATGGCAGATACGCAGTATTTT.